This T cell receptor beta chain was identified during a study of blood T cell repertoires in COVID-19. Overall study context: From T cells, B-cell-depleted T cells, or PBMCs came the material, which was cDNA or gDNA.

The participants were between roughly 18 and 100 years old and came from 24 US areas. Cohort 3 recovered donors had two negative PCRs, clearance, or symptom resolution. The V gene's germline CDR1 is SGHDN and CDR2 FVKESK. The CDR3 consists of 15 residues. Trimming left V 4 bases short and J 6 bases short, with 18 bases between. As processed by the authors: Cell counts per sample came from amplifying reference gene primers. Using immunoSEQ multiplex PCR, the repertoire was profiled, and TCRdb retains in-frame clones only, with some absent. V and J calls and clone size follow that table, whereas D and trimming were derived from the DNA. This sample has just over 300,000 clones, with 75% to 90% found just once.

This TCR came from a young man who had recovered from COVID-19. The V call is TRBV14, the J call TRBJ1-1; TRBD1 is a possible D gene (5 bases). Sequenced: PBMCs or T cells enriched from blood (not recorded which). The CDR3 is CASSPDLGGFAEAFF. As DNA, the CDR3 is TGTGCCAGCAGCCCAGACCTGGGGGGGTTCGCTGAAGCTTTCTTT.